These 22 T cell receptor beta chains originate from one sample sequenced in a study of blood T cell repertoires in COVID-19. The table came from immunoSEQ multiplex PCR; TCRdb's copy has only in-frame clones and leaves some out. In the table there are under 250,000 clones, 70% to 85% of which are singletons. Sequences were obtained from peripheral blood. The receptor set was obtained from a man at least 80 years old with acute or convalescent COVID-19.

This rearrangement joins TRBV5-1 to TRBJ2-2; 11 nucleotides line up with TRBD2. Trimming took 3 bases from V and 0 from J; bases not matched to a gene: 1. This CDR3 region has 16 residues. Germline V lookup: CDR1 SGHRS, CDR2 YFSETQ. CDR3 region: CASSSTSGANTGELFF. The DNA of the CDR3 is TGCGCCAGCAGCTCGACTAGCGGGGCGAACACCGGGGAGCTGTTTTTT. The complete variable domain, with remaining parts taken from reference TRBV5-1 and TRBJ2-2, reads KAGVTQTPRYLIKTRGQQVTLSCSPISGHRSVSWYQQTPGQGLQFLFEYFSETQRNKGNFPGRFSGRQFSNSRSEMNVSTLELGDSALYLCASSSTSGANTGELFFGEGSRLTVL.

A single count supports this clone. The chain couples TRBV19 to TRBJ1-1, with D perhaps matching TRBD1 (5 bases). Germline assignment: CDR1 LNHDA and CDR2 SQIVND (reference sequence). CDR3 length equals 16 residues. V lost 4 bases to trimming and J lost 4 bases, with 19 bases between them. CDR3 amino acids: CASSKNRHQGATEAFF. In nucleotides, the CDR3 is TGTGCCAGTAGTAAAAACAGGCACCAAGGGGCCACTGAAGCTTTCTTT.

Remarks on this clone: The sample contains more than one DNA sequence encoding this CDR3. V and J are TRBV5-6 and TRBJ1-5; tentatively, D is TRBD1 (5 bases). Looked up from germline, CDR1 is SGHDT and CDR2 is YYEEEE. Trimming left V 1 base short and J 5 bases short, with 10 bases between. The CDR3 sequence is 14 residues long. The CDR3 loop reads CASSLSGRDQPQHF. In DNA form, the CDR3 reads TGTGCCAGCAGCTTGTCGGGCAGGGATCAGCCCCAGCATTTT.

The chain is built from TRBV30 and TRBJ2-1; 12 bases fit TRBD2. This CDR3 contains 17 residues. The V and J ends lost 3 bases and 2 bases, in that order; junction bases with no gene match: 8. Germline V gene sequence: CDR1 GTSNPN, CDR2 SVGIG (reference sequence). CDR3 loop: CAWSGRLAGGPYNEQFF. The CDR3 coding sequence is TGTGCCTGGAGCGGAAGGCTAGCGGGAGGGCCCTACAATGAGCAGTTCTTC. Filled out from reference TRBV30 and TRBJ2-1, the complete variable domain reads SQTIHQWPATLVQPVGSPLSLECTVEGTSNPNLYWYRQAAGRGLQLLFYSVGIGQISSEVPQNLSASRPQDRQFILSSKKLLLSDSGFYLCAWSGRLAGGPYNEQFFGPGTRLTVL.

The chain joins TRBV24-1 to TRBJ2-7, with 10 positions matching TRBD2. Germline CDR1 reads KGHDR; CDR2 reads SFDVKD. J was trimmed by 3 bases and V by 2 bases; bases with no gene match: 3. The CDR3 is 15 residues long. The CDR3 protein is CATSDWASGSYEQYF. CDR3 DNA sequence: TGTGCCACCAGTGATTGGGCTAGCGGGAGCTACGAGCAGTACTTC.

This chain joins TRBV19 and TRBJ1-5, with 9 bases aligning to TRBD1. This CDR3 is 15 amino acids long. With 9 bases clipped from V and 7 bases from J, the junction kept 13 bases outside the gene matches. Germline values: CDR1 LNHDA, CDR2 SQIVND (reference sequence). The CDR3 spells CASQPYRGRDQPQHF. The CDR3 DNA sequence: TGTGCCAGCCAACCCTACAGGGGGCGCGACCAGCCCCAGCATTTT.

The gene calls are TRBV4-2 and TRBJ2-7; 9 bases match TRBD2. Trimming removed 4 bases from V and 5 bases from J; junction bases left unmatched: 9. The germline CDR1 and CDR2 sequences are LGHNA and YNFKEQ. The CDR3 spans 15 residues. The DNA of the CDR3 is TGTGCCAGCAGCCCTCGGCAAGCGGGGGGCCACGAGCAGTACTTC. The encoded protein is CASSPRQAGGHEQYF.

CDR3 DNA sequence: TGTGCCAGCAGTGAATTGGCAGGGGTGGACTACAATGAGCAGTTCTTC. Protein: CASSELAGVDYNEQFF. The chain employs TRBV25-1 and TRBJ2-1; D might be TRBD1 (6 bases). In germline, CDR1 is MGHDK, CDR2 SYGVNS. The CDR3 is 16 amino acids. V was trimmed by 1 base and J by 3 bases, leaving 13 bases between them.

The chain combines TRBV28 with TRBJ1-2; tentative D call: TRBD1 (6 bases). Trimming left V 10 bases short and J 8 bases short, with 20 bases between. Germline values: CDR1 MDHEN, CDR2 SYDVKM. The CDR3 spans 13 residues. Here the CDR3 reads CAIRGGRPLGYTF. The DNA for the CDR3 is TGTGCCATTAGGGGGGGAAGACCCCTGGGCTACACCTTC.

This chain connects TRBV21-1 to TRBJ1-1; the table calls TRBD1, which could not be checked here. TRBV21-1 is described as a pseudogene. The CDR3 is made up of 15 amino acids. CDR3 nucleotides: TGTGCCAGCGCTAGGGAACAGGGTCTGAACACTGAAGCTTTCTTT. It translates to CASAREQGLNTEAFF.

The CDR3 spells CASSRTGLLSYNEQFF. CDR3 nucleotides: TGTGCCAGTAGTAGGACGGGACTCCTCTCCTACAATGAGCAGTTCTTC. J is TRBJ2-1 and V is TRBV19, with a possible D match to TRBD2 (6 bases). This CDR3 contains 16 residues. V lost 4 bases and J lost 0, with 13 bases in between. Germline V CDR1 and CDR2: LNHDA, SQIVND (reference sequence).

The gene calls are TRBV5-4 and TRBJ2-3, with 10 bases identical to TRBD2. V lost 2 bases and J lost 5; bases outside the gene matches: 5. CDR3 length equals 15 residues. Germline V CDR1 and CDR2: SGHNT, YYREEE (reference sequence). The CDR3 DNA reads as TGTGCCAGCAGCTTCGAGCGGGAGGGGGGAGATACGCAGTATTTT. This translates into CASSFEREGGDTQYF.

The sample holds a few counts of this clone. The V and J genes are TRBV5-5 and TRBJ1-2; D is perhaps TRBD1 (5 bases). Germline loops: CDR1 SGHKS, CDR2 YYEKEE (reference sequence). The CDR3 consists of 14 residues. Between the trimmed V and J ends, which lost 4 bases and 4 bases, there was a span of 14 bases. The CDR3 spells CASSPRDSVYGYTF. The CDR3 DNA sequence: TGTGCCAGCAGCCCCCGAGACAGTGTCTATGGCTACACCTTC.

The gene calls are TRBV5-1 and TRBJ1-1; 11 bases are a match to TRBD1. Germline V gives CDR1 SGHRS, CDR2 YFSETQ. This CDR3 region has 15 residues. Trimming removed 2 bases from V and 1 base from J; junction bases left unmatched: 1. The CDR3 DNA follows: TGCGCCAGCAGCTTCGGGACAGGGGGGAACACTGAAGCTTTCTTT. Protein product: CASSFGTGGNTEAFF. The full variable domain, rest sourced from reference TRBV5-1 and TRBJ1-1, is KAGVTQTPRYLIKTRGQQVTLSCSPISGHRSVSWYQQTPGQGLQFLFEYFSETQRNKGNFPGRFSGRQFSNSRSEMNVSTLELGDSALYLCASSFGTGGNTEAFFGQGTRLTVV.

The chain joins TRBV27 to TRBJ1-2; no clear D gene. V dropped 6 bases and J dropped 4 bases, with 15 bases sitting between them. There are 14 residues in the CDR3. CDR1 is MNHEY and CDR2 is SMNVEV in the germline V gene (reference sequence). The CDR3 loop reads CASSPRRLRYGYTF. The CDR3 nucleotides read TGTGCCAGCAGCCCTAGGCGGCTACGCTATGGCTACACCTTC.

V gene TRBV14 combines with J gene TRBJ2-1, with a weak D call TRBD1 (6 bases). The CDR3 has 16 amino acids. CDR1 and CDR2 from the germline V gene are SGHDN and FVKESK. Between the trimmed V and J ends, which lost 0 bases and 8 bases, there was a span of 17 bases. The CDR3 sequence is CASSQDYGSHRDEQFF. The CDR3, as DNA: TGTGCCAGCAGCCAAGATTACGGGTCTCACAGGGATGAGCAGTTCTTC.

The chain is built from TRBV5-1 and TRBJ1-4, with TRBD1 identical over 9 bases. This CDR3 has 14 residues. The germline CDR1 and CDR2 sequences are SGHRS and YFSETQ. V dropped 4 bases and J dropped 7; count of bases not matched to a gene: 5. CDR3 bases: TGCGCCAGCAGCGTGGGACAGGGTCGTGAAAAACTGTTTTTT. Amino acid sequence: CASSVGQGREKLFF.

This chain joins TRBV19 and TRBJ1-5, with unresolved D. The CDR3 is 13 residues long. Trimming pared 6 bases from V and 2 bases from J, leaving 8 bases between. Germline V CDR1 and CDR2: LNHDA, SQIVND (reference sequence). The CDR3 DNA is TGTGCCAGTAGGCGCCAGGGCAATCAGCCCCAGCATTTT. This codes for CASRRQGNQPQHF.

The chain carries TRBV9 and TRBJ2-1; 7 bases map to TRBD1. V shed 4 bases, J shed 6 bases, and the junction held 10 bases outside the gene matches. The CDR3 has 15 amino acids. CDR1 is SGDLS and CDR2 is YYNGEE in the germline V gene. In DNA form, the CDR3 reads TGTGCCAGCAGCCCCACAGGGGTTGGGACCAATGAGCAGTTCTTC. This gives the protein CASSPTGVGTNEQFF.

The chain employs TRBV10-3 and TRBJ2-4; 7 bases align to TRBD1. The CDR3 length is 14 residues. Germline CDR1 reads ENHRY; CDR2 reads SYGVKD. Unmatched junction bases numbered 8, after V lost 3 bases and J lost 9 bases. This CDR3 reads CAISESDRAGIQYF. The CDR3 bases are TGTGCCATCAGTGAATCCGACAGGGCGGGCATTCAGTACTTC.

This chain uses TRBV7-9 with TRBJ1-4; D is unresolved. Germline CDR1 and CDR2: SEHNR and FQNEAQ (reference sequence). The CDR3 has 14 amino acids. The germline V and J ends were trimmed by 4 bases and 0 bases, with 6 bases remaining between them. The CDR3 sequence is CASSWGATNEKLFF. The CDR3 DNA is TGTGCCAGCAGCTGGGGAGCAACTAATGAAAAACTGTTTTTT.

This sequence joins TRBV7-2 and TRBJ1-2, with 7 positions matching TRBD1. V lost 5 bases to trimming and J lost 7 bases; unmatched junction nucleotides: 10. Germline CDR1 and CDR2: SGHTA and FQGNSA. There are 14 residues in the CDR3. CDR3 amino acids: CASSKDRARSGYTF. The CDR3, as DNA: TGTGCCAGCAGCAAAGACAGGGCTAGGTCTGGCTACACCTTC.